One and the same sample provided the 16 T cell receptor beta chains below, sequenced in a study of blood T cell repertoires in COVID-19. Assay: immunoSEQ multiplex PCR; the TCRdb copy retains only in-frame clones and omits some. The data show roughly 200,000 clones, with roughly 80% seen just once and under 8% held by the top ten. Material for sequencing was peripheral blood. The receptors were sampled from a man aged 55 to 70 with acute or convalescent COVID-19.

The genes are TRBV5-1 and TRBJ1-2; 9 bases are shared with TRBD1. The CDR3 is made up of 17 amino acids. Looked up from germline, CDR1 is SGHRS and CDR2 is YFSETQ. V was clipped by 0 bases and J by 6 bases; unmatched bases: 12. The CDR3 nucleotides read TGCGCCAGCAGCTTGGTGGGACAGGGAGCACTACGACATGGCTACACCTTC. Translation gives CASSLVGQGALRHGYTF.

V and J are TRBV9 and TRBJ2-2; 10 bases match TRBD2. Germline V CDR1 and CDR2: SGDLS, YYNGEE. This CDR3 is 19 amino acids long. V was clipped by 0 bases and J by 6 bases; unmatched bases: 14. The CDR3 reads CASSVELYGGAGGPGELFF. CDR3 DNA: TGTGCCAGCAGCGTAGAACTTTACGGAGGAGCGGGGGGGCCCGGGGAGCTGTTTTTT.

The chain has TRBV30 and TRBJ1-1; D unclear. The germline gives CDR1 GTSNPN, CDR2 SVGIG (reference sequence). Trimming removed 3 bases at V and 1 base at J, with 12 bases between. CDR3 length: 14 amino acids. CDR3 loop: CAWSFGSPNTEAFF. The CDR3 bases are TGTGCCTGGAGCTTTGGGAGCCCGAACACTGAAGCTTTCTTT.

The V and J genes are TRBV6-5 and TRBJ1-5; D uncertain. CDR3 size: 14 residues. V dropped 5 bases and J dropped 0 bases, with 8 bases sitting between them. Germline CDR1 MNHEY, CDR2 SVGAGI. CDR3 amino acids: CASSKTTSNQPQHF. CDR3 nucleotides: TGTGCCAGCAGTAAGACAACTAGCAATCAGCCCCAGCATTTT.

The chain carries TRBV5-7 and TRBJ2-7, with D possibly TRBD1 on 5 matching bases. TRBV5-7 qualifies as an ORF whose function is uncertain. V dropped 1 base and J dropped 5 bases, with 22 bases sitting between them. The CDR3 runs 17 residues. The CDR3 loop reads CASSLLWKQKGIHEQYF. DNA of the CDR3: TGTGCCAGCAGCTTGTTATGGAAACAAAAGGGGATCCACGAGCAGTACTTC.

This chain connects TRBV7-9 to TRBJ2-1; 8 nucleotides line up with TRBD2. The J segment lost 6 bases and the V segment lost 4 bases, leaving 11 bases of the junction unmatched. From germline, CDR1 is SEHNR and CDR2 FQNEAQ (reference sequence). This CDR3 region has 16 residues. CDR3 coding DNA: TGTGCCAGCAGCTCGAGCCCGGGGGGGCCTGTCAATGAGCAGTTCTTC. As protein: CASSSSPGGPVNEQFF.

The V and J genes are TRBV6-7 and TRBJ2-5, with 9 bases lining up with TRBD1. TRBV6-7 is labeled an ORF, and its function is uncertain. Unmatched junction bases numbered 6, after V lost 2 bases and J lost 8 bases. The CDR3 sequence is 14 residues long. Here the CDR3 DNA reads TGTGCCAGCAGTTACCCGGACAGGGGCATAACCCAGTACTTC. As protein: CASSYPDRGITQYF.

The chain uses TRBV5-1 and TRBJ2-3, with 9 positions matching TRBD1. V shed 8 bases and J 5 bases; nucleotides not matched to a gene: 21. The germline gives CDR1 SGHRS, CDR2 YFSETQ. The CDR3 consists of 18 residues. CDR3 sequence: CASRIQATAGQGGDTQYF. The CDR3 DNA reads TGCGCCAGTCGAATACAAGCCACAGCGGGACAGGGTGGAGATACGCAGTATTTT.

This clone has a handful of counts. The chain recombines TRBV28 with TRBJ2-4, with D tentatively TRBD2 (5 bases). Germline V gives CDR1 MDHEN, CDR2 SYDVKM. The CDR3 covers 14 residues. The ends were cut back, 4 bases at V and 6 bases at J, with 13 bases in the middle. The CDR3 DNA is TGTGCCAGCAGTTACTCCTTGGGGAGAAACATTCAGTACTTC. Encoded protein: CASSYSLGRNIQYF.

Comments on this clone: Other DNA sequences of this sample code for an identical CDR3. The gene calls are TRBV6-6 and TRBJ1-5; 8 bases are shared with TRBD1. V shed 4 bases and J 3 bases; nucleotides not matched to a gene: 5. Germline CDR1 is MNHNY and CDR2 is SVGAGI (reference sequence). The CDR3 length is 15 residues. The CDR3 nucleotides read TGTGCCAGCAGTTCCGCAGGGGGCTCCAATCAGCCCCAGCATTTT. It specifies CASSSAGGSNQPQHF.

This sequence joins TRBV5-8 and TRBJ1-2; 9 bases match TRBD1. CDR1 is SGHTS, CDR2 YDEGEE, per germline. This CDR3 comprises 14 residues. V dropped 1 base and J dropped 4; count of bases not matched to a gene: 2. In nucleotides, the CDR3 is TGTGCCAGCAGCTTGACAGGGGGCCCCTATGGCTACACCTTC. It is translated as CASSLTGGPYGYTF.

CDR3 bases: TGTGCCAGCAGTTATAATGTGGCAGGGCTCTCCTACGAGCAGTACTTC. Translated, it gives CASSYNVAGLSYEQYF. This chain uses TRBV6-5 with TRBJ2-7, with D possibly matching TRBD1 (5 bases). Per germline, CDR1 MNHEY and CDR2 SVGAGI. There are 16 residues in the CDR3. V was cut by 3 bases and J by 0 bases, with 15 bases left in between.

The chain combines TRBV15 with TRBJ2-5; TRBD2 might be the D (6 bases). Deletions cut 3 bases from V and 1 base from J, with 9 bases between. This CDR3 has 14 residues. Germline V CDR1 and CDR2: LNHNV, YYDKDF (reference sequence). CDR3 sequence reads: CATSRGGLQETQYF. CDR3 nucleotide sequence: TGTGCCACCAGCAGGGGAGGTCTCCAAGAGACCCAGTACTTC.

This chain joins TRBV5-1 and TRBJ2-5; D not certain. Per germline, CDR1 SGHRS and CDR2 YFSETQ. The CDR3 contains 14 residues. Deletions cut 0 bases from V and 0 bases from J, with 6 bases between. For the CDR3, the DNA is TGCGCCAGCAGCTTGGCGTCTAACCAAGAGACCCAGTACTTC. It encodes CASSLASNQETQYF.

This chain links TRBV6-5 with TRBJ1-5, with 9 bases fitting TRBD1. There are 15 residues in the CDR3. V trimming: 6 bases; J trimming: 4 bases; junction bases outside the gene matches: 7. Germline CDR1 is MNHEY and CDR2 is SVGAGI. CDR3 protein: CASRRTGATNQPQHF. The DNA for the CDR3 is TGTGCCAGCAGACGGACAGGGGCTACTAATCAGCCCCAGCATTTT.

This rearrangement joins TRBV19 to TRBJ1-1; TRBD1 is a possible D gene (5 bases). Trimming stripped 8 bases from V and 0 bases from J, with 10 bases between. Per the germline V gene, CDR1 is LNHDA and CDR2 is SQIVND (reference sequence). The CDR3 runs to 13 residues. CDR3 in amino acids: CASGNRLNTEAFF. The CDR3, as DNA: TGTGCCAGTGGTAACAGGTTGAACACTGAAGCTTTCTTT.